This passage covers 25 T cell receptor beta chains from one sample sequenced in a study of T cell responses to AZD1222 COVID-19 vaccine. Here immunoSEQ multiplex PCR was the method, and the copy in TCRdb shows in-frame clones only, minus some. The table records about 150,000 clones, 88% of them present only once. The material was peripheral blood, obtained on day 0 of AZD1222 vaccination. Receptors were obtained from an adult in good health.

This chain joins TRBV28 and TRBJ2-5, with 10 bases identical to TRBD1. V lost 8 bases, J lost 4 bases, and 7 bases stayed unmatched. The CDR3 runs to 14 residues. Germline CDR1 MDHEN, CDR2 SYDVKM. The CDR3 DNA reads as TGTGCCAGCTGTGGACAGGGGGTTTTAGAGACCCAGTACTTC. Residues: CASCGQGVLETQYF.

The genes are TRBV4-2 and TRBJ1-1; tentatively, D is TRBD1 (5 bases). V was clipped by 4 bases and J by 4 bases, with 13 bases between them. CDR1 and CDR2 from the germline V gene are LGHNA and YNFKEQ. The CDR3 is 14 amino acids. Here the CDR3 DNA reads TGTGCCAGCAGCCCCTCCCCGGGGGGCACTGAAGCTTTCTTT. Protein sequence: CASSPSPGGTEAFF.

The count of this clone is one. The rearrangement joins TRBV5-1 to TRBJ1-1, with TRBD1 matching over 10 bases. Germline CDR1 is SGHRS and CDR2 is YFSETQ. V gave up 2 bases and J gave up 4 bases; unmatched junction bases: 5. This CDR3 has 15 residues. CDR3 loop: CASSFTGTGATEAFF. In DNA, the CDR3 is TGCGCCAGCAGCTTTACCGGGACAGGGGCCACTGAAGCTTTCTTT.

CDR3 protein: CASSFLPGSPQYF. CDR3 coding DNA: TGTGCCAGCAGCTTTCTTCCGGGGTCCCCCCAGTACTTC. This chain connects TRBV7-9 to TRBJ2-7, with D perhaps matching TRBD2 (5 bases). With 3 bases removed from V and 10 bases from J, the gap between germline ends came to 16 bases. Germline CDR1 SEHNR, CDR2 FQNEAQ (reference sequence). This CDR3 spans 13 amino acids.

The V gene is TRBV28, the J gene TRBJ2-3; 9 bases fit TRBD1. V shed 5 bases and J 3 bases; nucleotides not matched to a gene: 6. Germline loops: CDR1 MDHEN, CDR2 SYDVKM. CDR3 length: 15 residues. The DNA for the CDR3 is TGTGCCAGCAGTCCGCCGGGACAGGGAACAGATACGCAGTATTTT. Translated: CASSPPGQGTDTQYF.

V is TRBV5-1 and J is TRBJ1-6, with TRBD1 matching over 9 bases. The V and J ends lost 3 bases and 8 bases, in that order; junction bases with no gene match: 0. The germline gives CDR1 SGHRS, CDR2 YFSETQ. The CDR3 length is 13 residues. The CDR3 DNA reads TGCGCCAGCAGCTGGACAGGGGATTCACCCCTCCACTTT. This translates into CASSWTGDSPLHF.

V usage is TRBV5-6 and J usage is TRBJ1-2; D perhaps matches TRBD1 (6 bases). The CDR3 spans 13 residues. V lost 3 bases and J lost 5, with 11 bases in between. Germline assignment: CDR1 SGHDT and CDR2 YYEEEE. CDR3 sequence: CASSWRQAYGYTF. DNA for the CDR3: TGTGCCAGCAGCTGGCGACAGGCATATGGCTACACCTTC.

This chain connects TRBV4-3 to TRBJ1-4; tentatively, D is TRBD1 (5 bases). V lost 0 bases and J lost 0, with 8 bases in between. Germline-derived CDR1 and CDR2 are LGHNA and YSLEER. The CDR3 totals 16 residues. CDR3 amino acids: CASSQDGGATNEKLFF. The CDR3 DNA is TGCGCCAGCAGCCAAGATGGGGGAGCAACTAATGAAAAACTGTTTTTT.

The V gene is TRBV5-1, the J gene TRBJ2-5, with 9 positions matching TRBD2. CDR3 length: 15 amino acids. The V segment lost 5 bases and the J segment 2 bases; nucleotides outside the gene matches: 7. The germline V gene encodes CDR1 SGHRS and CDR2 YFSETQ. As DNA, the CDR3 is TGCGCCAGCAGACCCATGAGCGGGGGGCAAGAGACCCAGTACTTC. It codes for CASRPMSGGQETQYF.

This clone was detected only a few times. The chain couples TRBV4-3 to TRBJ1-5; the D gene is possibly TRBD1 (6 bases). The CDR3 extends over 15 amino acids. Per the germline V gene, CDR1 is LGHNA and CDR2 is YSLEER. V was cut by 0 bases and J by 7 bases, with 13 bases left in between. CDR3 in DNA: TGCGCCAGCAGCCAAGAGGCAGGGGCGATGCAGCCCCAGCATTTT. It is translated as CASSQEAGAMQPQHF.

The chain couples TRBV7-8 to TRBJ2-5; D gene unclear. The V gene lost 4 bases and the J gene lost 4 bases, with 4 bases spanning the gap. Germline V gives CDR1 SGHVS, CDR2 FQNEAQ. The CDR3 totals 11 residues. The CDR3: CASSSAETQYF. The DNA of the CDR3 is TGTGCCAGCAGCTCGGCAGAGACCCAGTACTTC.

The chain couples TRBV5-4 to TRBJ1-6; possibly TRBD1 for D (6 bases). Trimming stripped 4 bases from V and 7 bases from J, with 15 bases between. Germline assignment: CDR1 SGHNT and CDR2 YYREEE (reference sequence). This CDR3 spans 15 amino acids. This CDR3 is CASSPDQGSNSPLHF. The CDR3 nucleotides read TGTGCCAGCAGCCCCGACCAGGGGTCGAATTCACCCCTCCACTTT. The entire variable domain, with the rest obtained from reference TRBV5-4 and TRBJ1-6, is as follows: ETGVTQSPTHLIKTRGQQVTLRCSSQSGHNTVSWYQQALGQGPQFIFQYYREEENGRGNFPPRFSGLQFPNYSSELNVNALELDDSALYLCASSPDQGSNSPLHFGNGTRLTVT.

This chain joins TRBV5-1 and TRBJ2-1; D not certain. Germline CDR1 SGHRS, CDR2 YFSETQ. The CDR3 runs 13 residues. Trimming removed 0 bases at V and 9 bases at J, with 10 bases between. CDR3 nucleotides: TGCGCCAGCAGCTTGGCCACCGGTGGTGAGCAGTTCTTC. As protein: CASSLATGGEQFF.

This clone was counted once. The rearrangement uses TRBV6-6 and TRBJ2-3; TRBD1 matches at 10 bases. Germline-derived CDR1 and CDR2 are MNHNY and SVGAGI (reference sequence). CDR3 length: 16 residues. J lost 6 bases, V lost 4 bases, and 10 bases had no gene match. This CDR3 reads CASSSGQGRRVDTQYF. The CDR3 DNA is TGTGCCAGCAGTTCGGGACAGGGGCGTCGAGTGGATACGCAGTATTTT.

This clone has a single count. This rearrangement joins TRBV19 to TRBJ2-1; 10 bases agree with TRBD2. Germline CDR1 LNHDA, CDR2 SQIVND (reference sequence). The V segment lost 3 bases and the J segment 5 bases; nucleotides outside the gene matches: 7. There are 16 residues in the CDR3. The CDR3 sequence: CASSIQGTSVNNEQFF. The CDR3 DNA sequence: TGTGCCAGTAGTATCCAAGGGACTAGCGTTAACAATGAGCAGTTCTTC.

V usage is TRBV3-1 (or the pseudogene TRBV3-2) and J usage is TRBJ1-2; D unclear. The CDR3 spans 12 residues. Germline CDR1 is LGHDT and CDR2 is YNNKEL (reference sequence). The V end lost 1 base, the J end lost 4 bases, and 4 bases lay between the germline ends. In DNA form, the CDR3 reads TGTGCCAGCAGCCAAGCTACCTATGGCTACACCTTC. As protein: CASSQATYGYTF.

Note on this clone: The germline gene is not matched at one end of the junction; a read error may be the cause. The chain recombines TRBV19 with TRBJ1-3; D ambiguous. Per germline, CDR1 LNHDA and CDR2 SQIVND (reference sequence). There are 16 residues in the CDR3. In DNA form, the CDR3 reads TGTGCCAGTAGCAACACCGCGTCGTACTCTGGAAACACCGTATATTTT. This encodes CASSNTASYSGNTVYF.

The chain combines TRBV7-2 with TRBJ2-2; D tentatively fits TRBD1 or TRBD2 (7 bases each). This CDR3 has 16 residues. V gave up 5 bases and J gave up 4 bases, with 17 bases separating them. Germline V lookup: CDR1 SGHTA, CDR2 FQGNSA. The CDR3: CASSQRDRSPTGELFF. The CDR3, as DNA: TGTGCCAGCAGCCAGCGGGACAGATCTCCCACCGGGGAGCTGTTTTTT.

The chain links TRBV2 to TRBJ2-5; 10 bases are shared with TRBD2. Trimming cost V 8 bases and J 0 bases; bases outside gene matches: 15. The germline V gene encodes CDR1 SNHLY and CDR2 FYNNEI. CDR3 length equals 18 residues. The CDR3 protein is CASPRASGGSPHQETQYF. The CDR3 DNA sequence: TGTGCCAGCCCCCGGGCTAGCGGGGGAAGTCCCCACCAAGAGACCCAGTACTTC. Drawing the rest from reference TRBV2 and TRBJ2-5, the complete variable domain is EPEVTQTPSHQVTQMGQEVILRCVPISNHLYFYWYRQILGQKVEFLVSFYNNEISEKSEIFDDQFSVERPDGSNFTLKIRSTKLEDSAMYFCASPRASGGSPHQETQYFGPGTRLLVL.

This clone has only a few counts. The chain recombines TRBV23-1 with TRBJ2-3; D may be TRBD1 (6 bases). TRBV23-1 is reported as an ORF; its role is uncertain. The CDR3 loop spans 16 amino acids. The germline V and J ends were trimmed by 2 bases and 1 base, with 13 bases remaining between them. CDR3 DNA: TGCGCCAGCAGTCAACCTCAGGGGTTTCGCACAGATACGCAGTATTTT. Its protein product is CASSQPQGFRTDTQYF.

The chain couples TRBV9 to TRBJ1-1; a weak D match, TRBD1 (6 bases). Germline CDR1 reads SGDLS; CDR2 reads YYNGEE. V gave up 0 bases and J gave up 0 bases, with 9 bases separating them. There are 15 residues in the CDR3. CDR3 residues: CASSVAPGVNTEAFF. The CDR3, as DNA: TGTGCCAGCAGCGTAGCTCCAGGGGTGAACACTGAAGCTTTCTTT.

This sequence joins TRBV24-1 and TRBJ2-2; 9 nucleotides agree with TRBD1. Germline trimming cut 5 bases from V and 4 bases from J; bases unmatched to any gene: 13. Germline values: CDR1 KGHDR, CDR2 SFDVKD. The CDR3 contains 18 residues. In DNA, the CDR3 is TGTGCCACCAGTGCCGCGCAAGGGGACAGGGAGGGCACCGGGGAGCTGTTTTTT. It yields the protein CATSAAQGDREGTGELFF.

V is TRBV6-2 or TRBV6-3 and J is TRBJ1-5; D call uncertain. Germline V lookup: CDR1 MNHEY, CDR2 SVGEGT. V was trimmed by 6 bases and J by 3 bases, leaving 12 bases between them. This CDR3 spans 14 amino acids. CDR3 protein: CASSYDVINQPQHF. In DNA, the CDR3 is TGTGCCAGCAGCTATGATGTAATCAATCAGCCCCAGCATTTT.

The V gene is TRBV2, the J gene TRBJ2-1; D is unclear. Germline V gives CDR1 SNHLY, CDR2 FYNNEI. With 10 bases removed from V and 12 bases from J, the gap between germline ends came to 13 bases. This CDR3 contains 10 residues. This CDR3 reads CAIRSIGQFF. The CDR3, as DNA: TGTGCCATCCGTTCGATAGGGCAGTTCTTC.

V is TRBV5-4 and J is TRBJ2-2; a weak D match, TRBD2 (6 bases). CDR3 size: 15 residues. Germline V gives CDR1 SGHNT, CDR2 YYREEE (reference sequence). V gave up 2 bases and J gave up 3 bases, with 11 bases separating them. DNA for the CDR3: TGTGCCAGCAGCTTTGGGGGGAGAGACACCGGGGAGCTGTTTTTT. Its protein product is CASSFGGRDTGELFF.